A few counts support the clone carrying this TCR beta chain. Its cognate antigen is unknown. This entry comes from a study of post-analysis software for immune sequencing data. Across the study: Recorded disease courses covered relapsing-remitting, secondary progressive and progressive-relapsing multiple sclerosis. Some patients had no subtype annotation.

V was trimmed by 5 bases and J by 8 bases, leaving 12 bases between them. The CDR3 is 12 residues long. Prepared libraries of TCR beta cDNA carried unique molecular identifiers. TCRdb redid the calling of the PCR reads with MiXCR, one entry per CDR3 protein. The sample consists of 380,000 or so distinct CDR3 sequences, roughly 35% of them appearing once. General observations from the study: A significant reduction in normalized Chao1 diversity was observed in multiple sclerosis patients versus controls. When patients were compared with controls, 4 or 5 TRBV segments were more frequent, TRBV5-6, TRBV5-1 and TRBV20-1 among them.

The sequence came from a girl aged 10-17 years with multiple sclerosis. The sample comprised blood. This chain joins TRBV12-3 or TRBV12-4 and TRBJ1-1, with D possibly TRBD1 on 5 matching bases. The CDR3 DNA sequence: TGTGCCAGCAGTCCCGGGGGAGGGGAAGCTTTCTTT. Its translation is CASSPGGGEAFF.